This TCR beta chain is from a study of response to subunit inactivated influenza vaccine. This clonotype appeared many times. TCRdb re-analysed the RT-PCR reads in MiXCR, keeping a single row per CDR3 protein. The sample consists of 500,000 to 600,000 distinct CDR3 sequences, about 11% of them appearing once. The trim removed 5 bases at V and 5 bases at J, leaving 6 bases unmatched. The CDR3 spans 13 residues. CDR1 is MNHEY, CDR2 SVGEGT, per germline. These sequences were also reported in another study, on T cells expressing NK-cell markers. This second study notes: Generation of TCR beta cDNA was performed by 5'RACE template switching incorporating UMIs. The share of CD8+ T cells held by dominant NKG2C+ clonotypes was 1.0-7.0% in about six donors.

This chain links TRBV6-2 or TRBV6-3 with TRBJ2-7; 7 positions agree with TRBD1. This TCR derives from a man over 45 who received an inactivated influenza vaccine. This sample comprised PBMCs from blood, obtained on the day of vaccination. In DNA, the CDR3 is TGTGCCAGCAGTCCGACAGGGCCCCACGAGCAGTACTTC. Translation gives CASSPTGPHEQYF.